This record covers a single T cell receptor beta chain. Using RNA transcripts as the source, TCR beta CDR3 regions were amplified. HTBI primers were employed in a first-round RT-PCR of the TCR CDR3. Via MiXCR, TCRdb re-called the multiplex PCR reads, giving one row per CDR3 protein. The sample yields roughly 400,000 distinct CDR3 sequences, over 13% seen once. The sample is drawn from a study of T cells in Graves' hyperthyroidism and ophthalmopathy. Germline lookup yields CDR1 LNHDA and CDR2 SQIVND (reference sequence). CDR3 size: 17 residues. V was cut by 4 bases and J by 0 bases, with 16 bases left in between.

The V and J genes are TRBV19 and TRBJ2-1; D not resolved. The source is a man aged 50 or older with Graves' ophthalmopathy. What was sequenced was blood. CDR3 DNA: TGTGCCAGTAGTAAAAAACTACCTGGACCCTCCTACAATGAGCAGTTCTTC. It yields the protein CASSKKLPGPSYNEQFF.